The rows below give T cell receptor beta chains drawn from one sample of a study of OX40 agonist ivuxolimab in advanced cancers. Clones were read by immunoSEQ multiplex PCR, and TCRdb kept only the in-frame ones, dropping some. The profile shows 50,000 or so clones, 79% of them singletons. The sample here was CD4+ or CD8+ T cells sorted from blood, taken in a trial of the OX40 agonist ivuxolimab. All receptors derive from an adult with an advanced solid tumor such as melanoma, head and neck, liver or kidney cancer. The CDR3 runs from the conserved cysteine through the conserved F or W. Each record gives: J gene, V gene, D gene, CDR3 protein. D genes are given only for firm matches.

j_gene: TRBJ1-6
v_gene: TRBV7-9
d_gene: -
CDR3aa: CASSLLNYNSPLHF

j_gene: TRBJ2-3
v_gene: TRBV7-3
d_gene: -
CDR3aa: CASSTGTLGDTQYF

j_gene: TRBJ1-3
v_gene: TRBV7-2
d_gene: -
CDR3aa: CASRKAETGNTIYF

j_gene: TRBJ1-2
v_gene: TRBV11-1
d_gene: -
CDR3aa: CASSPDRDIYGYTF

j_gene: TRBJ2-7
v_gene: TRBV6-6
d_gene: -
CDR3aa: CASSYRVADPGEQYF

j_gene: TRBJ1-5
v_gene: TRBV30
d_gene: TRBD1
CDR3aa: CAWSVGQANQPQHF

j_gene: TRBJ1-4
v_gene: TRBV4-2
d_gene: -
CDR3aa: CASSQERGGSKLFF

j_gene: TRBJ2-7
v_gene: TRBV5-1
d_gene: -
CDR3aa: CASSPDPGYYEQYF

j_gene: TRBJ2-2
v_gene: TRBV18
d_gene: -
CDR3aa: CASSPWPNTGELFF

j_gene: TRBJ2-7
v_gene: TRBV11-3
d_gene: -
CDR3aa: CASSLEDTPLSYEQYF

j_gene: TRBJ1-2
v_gene: TRBV5-8
d_gene: -
CDR3aa: CASSRGQINYGYTF

j_gene: TRBJ2-7
v_gene: TRBV6-5
d_gene: -
CDR3aa: CASSYSEVSYEQYF

j_gene: TRBJ2-5
v_gene: TRBV25-1
d_gene: -
CDR3aa: CASSEYQRETQYF

j_gene: TRBJ1-1
v_gene: TRBV9
d_gene: -
CDR3aa: CASSQGRAEAFF

j_gene: TRBJ1-2
v_gene: TRBV7-8
d_gene: -
CDR3aa: CASSSRTVPGDGYTF

j_gene: TRBJ2-5
v_gene: TRBV9
d_gene: TRBD2
CDR3aa: CASSAGTSGEETQYF

j_gene: TRBJ2-1
v_gene: TRBV29-1
d_gene: -
CDR3aa: CSVSARGDNEQFF

j_gene: TRBJ2-2
v_gene: TRBV23-1
d_gene: -
CDR3aa: CASSRRSGTGELFF

j_gene: TRBJ1-3
v_gene: TRBV7-2
d_gene: -
CDR3aa: CASSLEQRNTIYF

j_gene: TRBJ1-1
v_gene: TRBV4-2
d_gene: -
CDR3aa: CASGIPDRLAFF

j_gene: TRBJ2-5
v_gene: TRBV7-7
d_gene: -
CDR3aa: CASSLGVGIQETQYF

j_gene: TRBJ2-5
v_gene: TRBV4-2
d_gene: TRBD1
CDR3aa: CASSQGQGGETQYF

j_gene: TRBJ1-1
v_gene: TRBV12-5
d_gene: TRBD1
CDR3aa: CASGFEFGGTATEAFF

j_gene: TRBJ1-3
v_gene: TRBV28
d_gene: -
CDR3aa: CASSFLPAGSGNTIYF

j_gene: TRBJ2-5
v_gene: TRBV19
d_gene: -
CDR3aa: CASKIGETQYF

j_gene: TRBJ2-3
v_gene: TRBV19
d_gene: -
CDR3aa: CASSRVGLKKYF

j_gene: TRBJ1-3
v_gene: TRBV7-2
d_gene: -
CDR3aa: CASSLGNSGNTIYF

j_gene: TRBJ2-5
v_gene: TRBV7-2
d_gene: -
CDR3aa: CASSLAGGGKTQYF

j_gene: TRBJ2-7
v_gene: TRBV5-1
d_gene: -
CDR3aa: CASSLRLMSGYEQYF

j_gene: TRBJ2-4
v_gene: TRBV6-5
d_gene: -
CDR3aa: CASSYGAGAKNIQYF

j_gene: TRBJ1-2
v_gene: TRBV4-1
d_gene: TRBD1
CDR3aa: CASSPDRGSGYTF

j_gene: TRBJ1-6
v_gene: TRBV7-8
d_gene: -
CDR3aa: CASSLGGVGSPLHF

j_gene: TRBJ2-1
v_gene: TRBV6-1
d_gene: -
CDR3aa: CASSWERVEQFF

j_gene: TRBJ2-7
v_gene: TRBV29-1
d_gene: -
CDR3aa: CSVISGGTYEQYF

j_gene: TRBJ1-1
v_gene: TRBV6-6
d_gene: TRBD1
CDR3aa: CASSWHRDRPEAFF

j_gene: TRBJ1-2
v_gene: TRBV29-1
d_gene: -
CDR3aa: CSAHSGGDYGYTF

j_gene: TRBJ1-1
v_gene: TRBV6-1
d_gene: -
CDR3aa: CASSEVTVNTEAFF

j_gene: TRBJ1-1
v_gene: TRBV19
d_gene: -
CDR3aa: CASSPPRTAQRRAFF

j_gene: TRBJ1-6
v_gene: TRBV7-9
d_gene: -
CDR3aa: CASSLEAGGPLHF

j_gene: TRBJ2-1
v_gene: TRBV4-3
d_gene: TRBD1
CDR3aa: CASSFRQGSYNEQFF

j_gene: TRBJ1-1
v_gene: TRBV6-1
d_gene: -
CDR3aa: CASQTGGDTEAFF